This T cell receptor (beta chain) was recovered during a study of blood T cell repertoires in COVID-19. The overall study: COVID-19 samples collected from the United States, Italy and Spain covered acute and convalescent phases.

Assay: immunoSEQ multiplex PCR; the TCRdb copy retains only in-frame clones and omits some. The sample consists of a few hundred thousand clones, about nine tenths of them appearing once. This CDR3 spans 15 amino acids. CDR1 is LNHDA, CDR2 SQIVND, per germline (reference sequence). V was cut by 7 bases and J by 0 bases, with 13 bases left in between. Sequenced: peripheral blood. The sequence was collected from a young adult with COVID-19, enrolled during active disease. The chain uses TRBV19 and TRBJ1-5; the D gene is possibly TRBD1 (5 bases). The CDR3 coding sequence is TGTGCCAGTAACCCGCAGGGTTATAGCAATCAGCCCCAGCATTTT. As protein: CASNPQGYSNQPQHF.